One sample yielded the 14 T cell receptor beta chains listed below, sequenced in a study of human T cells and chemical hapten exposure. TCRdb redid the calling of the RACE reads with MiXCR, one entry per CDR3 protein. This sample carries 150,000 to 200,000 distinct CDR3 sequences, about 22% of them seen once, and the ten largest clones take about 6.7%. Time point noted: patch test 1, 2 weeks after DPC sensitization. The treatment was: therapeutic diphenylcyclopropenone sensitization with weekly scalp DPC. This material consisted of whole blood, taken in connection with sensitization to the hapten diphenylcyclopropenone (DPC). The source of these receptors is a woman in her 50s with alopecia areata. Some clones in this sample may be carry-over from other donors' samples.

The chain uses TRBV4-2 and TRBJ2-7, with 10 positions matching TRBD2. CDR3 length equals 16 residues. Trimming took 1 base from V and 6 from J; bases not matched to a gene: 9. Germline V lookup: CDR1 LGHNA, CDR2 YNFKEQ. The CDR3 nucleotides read TGTGCCAGCAGCCAAGCTATAGGTGCTAGCGGGAGCGAGCAGTACTTC. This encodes CASSQAIGASGSEQYF.

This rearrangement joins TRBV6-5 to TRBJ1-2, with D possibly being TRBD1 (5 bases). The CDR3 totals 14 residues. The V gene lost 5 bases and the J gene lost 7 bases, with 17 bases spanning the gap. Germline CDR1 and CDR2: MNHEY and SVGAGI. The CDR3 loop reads CASSLTTTGSGYTF. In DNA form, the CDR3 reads TGTGCCAGCAGTCTGACTACCACAGGTTCTGGCTACACCTTC.

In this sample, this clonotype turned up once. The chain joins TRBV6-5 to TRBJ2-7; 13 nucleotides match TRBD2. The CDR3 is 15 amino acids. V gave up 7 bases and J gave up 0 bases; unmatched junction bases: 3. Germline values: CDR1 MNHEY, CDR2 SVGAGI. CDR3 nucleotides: TGTGCCAGCACCGGACTAGCGGGAGCCTCCTACGAGCAGTACTTC. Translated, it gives CASTGLAGASYEQYF.

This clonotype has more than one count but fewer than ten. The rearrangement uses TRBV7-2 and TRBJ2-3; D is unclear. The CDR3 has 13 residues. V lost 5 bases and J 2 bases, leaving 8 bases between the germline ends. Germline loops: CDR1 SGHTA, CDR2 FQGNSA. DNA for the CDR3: TGTGCCAGCAGCAAAAGGACCACAGATACGCAGTATTTT. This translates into CASSKRTTDTQYF.

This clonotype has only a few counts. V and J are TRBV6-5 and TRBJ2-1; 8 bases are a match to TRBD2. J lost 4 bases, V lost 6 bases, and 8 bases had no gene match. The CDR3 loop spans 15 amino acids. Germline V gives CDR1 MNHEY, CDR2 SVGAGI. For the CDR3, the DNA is TGTGCCAGCAGCCTCCCGGGACTAGGGTACAATGAGCAGTTCTTC. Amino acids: CASSLPGLGYNEQFF.

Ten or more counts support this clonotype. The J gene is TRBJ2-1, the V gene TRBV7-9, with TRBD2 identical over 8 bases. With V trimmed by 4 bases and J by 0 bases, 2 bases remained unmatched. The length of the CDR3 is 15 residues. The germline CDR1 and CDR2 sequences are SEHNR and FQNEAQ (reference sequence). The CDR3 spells CASSYTSGSYNEQFF. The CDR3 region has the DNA TGTGCCAGCAGCTACACTAGCGGCTCCTACAATGAGCAGTTCTTC.

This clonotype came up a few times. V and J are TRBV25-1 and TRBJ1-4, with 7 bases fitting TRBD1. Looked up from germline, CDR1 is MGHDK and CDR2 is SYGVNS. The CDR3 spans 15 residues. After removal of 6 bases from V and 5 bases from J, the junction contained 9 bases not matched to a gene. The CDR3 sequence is CASRETGFRNEKLFF. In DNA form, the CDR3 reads TGTGCCAGCAGGGAGACAGGGTTTCGAAATGAAAAACTGTTTTTT.

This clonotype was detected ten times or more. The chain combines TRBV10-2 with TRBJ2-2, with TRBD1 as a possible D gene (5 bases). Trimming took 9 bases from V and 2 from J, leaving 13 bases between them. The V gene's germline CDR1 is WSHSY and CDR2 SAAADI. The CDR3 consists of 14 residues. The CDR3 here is CASIRQPNTGELFF. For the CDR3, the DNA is TGCGCCAGTATACGACAGCCTAACACCGGGGAGCTGTTTTTT.

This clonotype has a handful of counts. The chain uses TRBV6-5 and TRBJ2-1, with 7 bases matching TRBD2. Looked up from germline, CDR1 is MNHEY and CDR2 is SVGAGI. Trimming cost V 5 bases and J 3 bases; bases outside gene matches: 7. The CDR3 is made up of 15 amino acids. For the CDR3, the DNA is TGTGCCAGCAGTGGGAGGGCAGACGACTACAATGAGCAGTTCTTC. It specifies CASSGRADDYNEQFF.

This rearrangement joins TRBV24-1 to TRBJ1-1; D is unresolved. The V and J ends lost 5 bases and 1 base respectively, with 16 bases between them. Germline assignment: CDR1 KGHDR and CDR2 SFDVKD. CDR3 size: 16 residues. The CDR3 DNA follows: TGTGCCACCAGTGTCTTTTGGGTCCTCAAGAACACTGAAGCTTTCTTT. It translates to CATSVFWVLKNTEAFF.

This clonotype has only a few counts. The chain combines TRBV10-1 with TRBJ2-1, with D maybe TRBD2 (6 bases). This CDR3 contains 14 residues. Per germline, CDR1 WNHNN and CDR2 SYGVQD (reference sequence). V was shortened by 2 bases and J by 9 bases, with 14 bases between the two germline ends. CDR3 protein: CASSEASGRSEQFF. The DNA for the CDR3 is TGCGCCAGCAGTGAGGCCTCCGGGAGAAGTGAGCAGTTCTTC.

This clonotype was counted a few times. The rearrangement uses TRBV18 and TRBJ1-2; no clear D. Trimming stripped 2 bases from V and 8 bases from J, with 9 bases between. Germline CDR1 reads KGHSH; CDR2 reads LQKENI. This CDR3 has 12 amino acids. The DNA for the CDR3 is TGTGCCAGCTCACCAGCGGTACGAGGCTACACCTTC. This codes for CASSPAVRGYTF.

In DNA, the CDR3 is TGCAGTGCCGGGACAGGGAGAGTGTCTGAAGCTTTCTTT. Amino acids: CSAGTGRVSEAFF. V gene TRBV20-1 combines with J gene TRBJ1-1, with 9 nucleotides matching TRBD1. Per germline, CDR1 DFQATT and CDR2 SNEGSKA (reference sequence). The CDR3 covers 13 residues. V was pared by 6 bases and J by 6 bases, with 8 bases of the junction left unmatched.

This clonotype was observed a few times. CDR3 DNA: TGTGCCAGCAATGGGGGGCCCTACGAGCAGTACTTC. Its protein product is CASNGGPYEQYF. V and J are TRBV6-2 or TRBV6-3 and TRBJ2-7; D may correspond to TRBD1 or TRBD2 (6 bases each). Germline-derived CDR1 and CDR2 are MNHEY and SVGEGT. V was clipped by 7 bases and J by 2 bases, with 9 bases between them. The CDR3 sequence is 12 residues long.